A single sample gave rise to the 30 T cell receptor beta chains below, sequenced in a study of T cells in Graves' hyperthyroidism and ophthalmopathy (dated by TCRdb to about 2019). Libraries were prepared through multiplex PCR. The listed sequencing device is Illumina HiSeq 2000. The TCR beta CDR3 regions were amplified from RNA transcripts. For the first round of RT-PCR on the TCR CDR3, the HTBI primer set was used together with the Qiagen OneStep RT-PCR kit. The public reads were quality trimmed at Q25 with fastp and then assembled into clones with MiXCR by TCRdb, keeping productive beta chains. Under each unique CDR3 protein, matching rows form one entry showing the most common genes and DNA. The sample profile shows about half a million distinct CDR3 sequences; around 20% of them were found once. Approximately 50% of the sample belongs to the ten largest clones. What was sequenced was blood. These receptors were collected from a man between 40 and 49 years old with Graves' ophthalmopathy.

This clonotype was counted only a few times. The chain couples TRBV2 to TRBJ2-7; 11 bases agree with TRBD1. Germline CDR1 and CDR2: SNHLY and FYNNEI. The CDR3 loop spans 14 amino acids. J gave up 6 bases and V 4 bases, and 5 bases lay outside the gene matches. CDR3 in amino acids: CASSVGQGVFEQYF. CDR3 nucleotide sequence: TGTGCCAGCAGTGTGGGACAGGGGGTCTTCGAGCAGTACTTC.

CDR3 DNA sequence: TGCAGTGCTAGAACTAGCGGGGCAGAGACCCAGTACTTC. Its protein product is CSARTSGAETQYF. This sequence joins TRBV20-1 and TRBJ2-5, with 10 nucleotides matching TRBD2. This CDR3 is built from 13 residues. Germline loops: CDR1 DFQATT, CDR2 SNEGSKA (reference sequence). After removal of 2 bases from V and 4 bases from J, the junction contained 1 base not matched to a gene.

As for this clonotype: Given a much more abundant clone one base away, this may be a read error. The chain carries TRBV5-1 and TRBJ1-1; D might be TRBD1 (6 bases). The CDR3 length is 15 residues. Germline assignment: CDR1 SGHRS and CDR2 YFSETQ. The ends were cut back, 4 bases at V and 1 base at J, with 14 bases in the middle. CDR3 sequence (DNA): TGCGCCAGCAGCCCAGGGACATGGGAGAACACTGAAGCTTTCTTT. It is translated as CASSPGTWENTEAFF.

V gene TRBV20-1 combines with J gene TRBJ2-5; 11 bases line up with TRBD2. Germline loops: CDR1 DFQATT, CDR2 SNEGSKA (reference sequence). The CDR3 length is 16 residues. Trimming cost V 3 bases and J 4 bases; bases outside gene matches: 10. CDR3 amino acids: CSARKTSGIPLETQYF. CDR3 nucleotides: TGCAGTGCTAGGAAGACTAGCGGGATTCCCCTAGAGACCCAGTACTTC.

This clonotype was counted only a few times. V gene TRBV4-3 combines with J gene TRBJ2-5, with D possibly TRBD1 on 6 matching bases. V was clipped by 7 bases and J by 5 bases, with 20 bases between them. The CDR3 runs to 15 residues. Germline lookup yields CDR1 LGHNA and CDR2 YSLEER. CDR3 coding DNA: TGCGCCAGCAACCCATCCCAGGGGCCCTGGGAGACCCAGTACTTC. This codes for CASNPSQGPWETQYF.

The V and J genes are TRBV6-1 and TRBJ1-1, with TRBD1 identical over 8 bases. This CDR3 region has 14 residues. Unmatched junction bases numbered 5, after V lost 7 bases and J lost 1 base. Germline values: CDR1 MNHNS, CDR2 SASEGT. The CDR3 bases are TGTGCCAGCATCCACAGGGGGGCGAACACTGAAGCTTTCTTT. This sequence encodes CASIHRGANTEAFF.

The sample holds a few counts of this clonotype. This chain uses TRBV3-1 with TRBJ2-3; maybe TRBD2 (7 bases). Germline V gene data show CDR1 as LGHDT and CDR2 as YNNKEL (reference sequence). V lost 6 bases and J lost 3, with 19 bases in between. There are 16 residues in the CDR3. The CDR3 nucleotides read TGTGCCAGCAGATTTGGGGGGGCCGGGGGAACAGATACGCAGTATTTT. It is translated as CASRFGGAGGTDTQYF.

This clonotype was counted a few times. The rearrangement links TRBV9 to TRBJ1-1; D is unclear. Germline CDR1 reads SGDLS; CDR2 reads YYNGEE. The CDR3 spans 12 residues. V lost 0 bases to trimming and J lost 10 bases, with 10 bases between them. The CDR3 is CASSVGSDGAFF. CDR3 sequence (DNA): TGTGCCAGCAGCGTAGGGTCAGATGGAGCTTTCTTT.

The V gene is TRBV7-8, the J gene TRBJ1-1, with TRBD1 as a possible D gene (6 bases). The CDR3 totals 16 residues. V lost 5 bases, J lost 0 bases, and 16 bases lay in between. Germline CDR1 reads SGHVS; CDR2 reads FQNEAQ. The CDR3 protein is CASSPAPDSVNTEAFF. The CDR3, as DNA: TGTGCCAGCAGCCCCGCACCGGACAGTGTGAACACTGAAGCTTTCTTT.

The CDR3 loop reads CASSDRDYGYTF. In DNA, the CDR3 is TGTGCCAGCTCGGACAGGGACTATGGCTACACCTTC. J is TRBJ1-2 and V is TRBV28; 8 bases match TRBD1. Germline values: CDR1 MDHEN, CDR2 SYDVKM. The CDR3 is 12 amino acids. After removal of 8 bases from V and 3 bases from J, the junction contained 2 bases not matched to a gene.

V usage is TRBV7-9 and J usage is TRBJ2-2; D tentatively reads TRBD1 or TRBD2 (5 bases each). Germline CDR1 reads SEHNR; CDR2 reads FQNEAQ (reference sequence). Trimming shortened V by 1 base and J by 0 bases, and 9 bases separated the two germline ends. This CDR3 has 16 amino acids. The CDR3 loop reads CASSLEGTANTGELFF. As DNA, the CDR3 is TGTGCCAGCAGCTTAGAGGGGACGGCGAACACCGGGGAGCTGTTTTTT.

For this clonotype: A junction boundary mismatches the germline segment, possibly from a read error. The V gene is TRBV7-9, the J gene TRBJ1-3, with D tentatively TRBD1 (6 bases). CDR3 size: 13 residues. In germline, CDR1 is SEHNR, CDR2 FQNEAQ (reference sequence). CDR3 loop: CASSRAGANTVYF. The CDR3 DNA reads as TGTGCCAGCTCACGGGCGGGGGCGAACACCGTATATTTT. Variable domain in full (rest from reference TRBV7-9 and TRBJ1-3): DTGVSQNPRHKITKRGQNVTFRCDPISEHNRLYWYRQTLGQGPEFLTYFQNEAQLEKSRLLSDRFSAERPKGSFSTLEIQRTEQGDSAMYLCASSRAGANTVYFGEGSWLTVV.

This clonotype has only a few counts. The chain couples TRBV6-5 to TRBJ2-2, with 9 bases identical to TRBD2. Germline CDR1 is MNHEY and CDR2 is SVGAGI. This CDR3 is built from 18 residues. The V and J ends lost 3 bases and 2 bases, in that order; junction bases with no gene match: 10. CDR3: CASSYYGGGAYNTGELFF. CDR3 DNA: TGTGCCAGCAGTTATTATGGCGGGGGGGCCTACAACACCGGGGAGCTGTTTTTT.

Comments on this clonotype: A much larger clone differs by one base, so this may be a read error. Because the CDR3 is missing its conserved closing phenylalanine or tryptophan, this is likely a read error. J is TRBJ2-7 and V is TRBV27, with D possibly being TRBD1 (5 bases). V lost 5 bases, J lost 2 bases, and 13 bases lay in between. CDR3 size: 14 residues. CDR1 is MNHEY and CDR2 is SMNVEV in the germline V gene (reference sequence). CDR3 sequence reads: CASSRSGPPYEQYL. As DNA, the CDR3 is TGTGCCAGCAGTAGGTCAGGGCCCCCCTACGAGCAGTACCTC.

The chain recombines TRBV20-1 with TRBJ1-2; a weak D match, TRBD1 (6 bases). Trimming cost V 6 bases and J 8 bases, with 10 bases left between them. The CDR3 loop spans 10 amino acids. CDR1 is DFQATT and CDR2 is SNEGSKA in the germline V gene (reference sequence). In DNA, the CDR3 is TGCAGTGCCCCAGGGGAAGGCTACACCTTC. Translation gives CSAPGEGYTF.

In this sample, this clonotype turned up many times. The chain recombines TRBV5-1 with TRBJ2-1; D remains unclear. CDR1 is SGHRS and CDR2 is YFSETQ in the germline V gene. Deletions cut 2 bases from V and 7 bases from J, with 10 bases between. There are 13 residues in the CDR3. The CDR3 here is CASSFGQANEQFF. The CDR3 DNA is TGCGCCAGCAGCTTTGGCCAAGCGAATGAGCAGTTCTTC.

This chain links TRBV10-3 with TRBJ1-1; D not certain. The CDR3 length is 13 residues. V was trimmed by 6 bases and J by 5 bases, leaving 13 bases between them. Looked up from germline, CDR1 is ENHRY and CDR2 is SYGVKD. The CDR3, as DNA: TGTGCCATCAGCCCTCCTCAGGCAACTGAAGCTTTCTTT. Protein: CAISPPQATEAFF.

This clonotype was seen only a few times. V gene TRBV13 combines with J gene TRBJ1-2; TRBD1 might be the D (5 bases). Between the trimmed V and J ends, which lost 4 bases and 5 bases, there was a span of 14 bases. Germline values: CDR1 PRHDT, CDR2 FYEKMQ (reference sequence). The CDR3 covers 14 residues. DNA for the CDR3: TGTGCCAGCAGCTGGTCCCAGGGTAAATATGGCTACACCTTC. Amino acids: CASSWSQGKYGYTF.

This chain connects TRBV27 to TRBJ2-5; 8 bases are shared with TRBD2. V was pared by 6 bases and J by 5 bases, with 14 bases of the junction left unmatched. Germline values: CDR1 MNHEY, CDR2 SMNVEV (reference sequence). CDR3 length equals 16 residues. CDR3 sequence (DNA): TGTGCCAGCAGGGTCAAAAGCGGGAGAGGAGTGGAGACCCAGTACTTC. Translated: CASRVKSGRGVETQYF.

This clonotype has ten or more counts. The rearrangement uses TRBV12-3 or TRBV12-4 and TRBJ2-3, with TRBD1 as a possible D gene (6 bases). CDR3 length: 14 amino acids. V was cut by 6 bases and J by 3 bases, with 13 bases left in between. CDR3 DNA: TGTGCCAGCAGGCACAGGGTAGGGACAGATACGCAGTATTTT. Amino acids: CASRHRVGTDTQYF.

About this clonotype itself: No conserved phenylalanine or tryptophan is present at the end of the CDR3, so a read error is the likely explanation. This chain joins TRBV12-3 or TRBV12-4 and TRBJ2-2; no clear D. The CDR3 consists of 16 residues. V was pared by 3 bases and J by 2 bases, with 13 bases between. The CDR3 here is CASSLNRAYNTGELFL. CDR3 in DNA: TGTGCCAGCAGTTTGAACAGAGCTTACAACACCGGGGAGCTGTTTCTT.

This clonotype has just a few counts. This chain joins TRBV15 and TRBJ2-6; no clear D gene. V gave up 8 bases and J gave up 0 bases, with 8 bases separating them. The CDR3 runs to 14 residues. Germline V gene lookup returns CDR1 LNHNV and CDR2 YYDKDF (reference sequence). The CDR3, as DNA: TGTGCCACCCGACCCCACTCTGGGGCCAACGTCCTGACTTTC. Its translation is CATRPHSGANVLTF. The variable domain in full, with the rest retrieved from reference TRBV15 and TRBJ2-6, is DAMVIQNPRYQVTQFGKPVTLSCSQTLNHNVMYWYQQKSSQAPKLLFHYYDKDFNNEADTPDNFQSRRPNTSFCFLDIRSPGLGDTAMYLCATRPHSGANVLTFGAGSRLTVL.

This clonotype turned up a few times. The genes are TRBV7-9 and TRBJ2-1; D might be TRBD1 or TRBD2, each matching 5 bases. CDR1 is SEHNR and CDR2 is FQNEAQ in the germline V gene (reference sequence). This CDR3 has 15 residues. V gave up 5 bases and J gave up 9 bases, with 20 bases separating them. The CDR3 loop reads CASSPVAGTVGEQFF. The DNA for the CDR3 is TGTGCCAGCAGCCCCGTAGCCGGGACCGTGGGTGAGCAGTTCTTC.

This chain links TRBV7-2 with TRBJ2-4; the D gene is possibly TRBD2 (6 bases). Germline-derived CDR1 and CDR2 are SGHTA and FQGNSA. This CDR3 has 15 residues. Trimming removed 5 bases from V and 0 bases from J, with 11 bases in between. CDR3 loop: CASSVTRAAKNIQYF. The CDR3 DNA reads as TGTGCCAGCAGCGTGACTAGGGCAGCCAAAAACATTCAGTACTTC.

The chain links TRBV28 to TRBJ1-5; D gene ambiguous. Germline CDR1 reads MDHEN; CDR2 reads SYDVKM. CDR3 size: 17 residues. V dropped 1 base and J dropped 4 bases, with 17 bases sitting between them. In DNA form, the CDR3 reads TGTGCCAGCAGTTTATATCCCGCGAGCGTAGTAAATCAGCCCCAGCATTTT. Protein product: CASSLYPASVVNQPQHF.

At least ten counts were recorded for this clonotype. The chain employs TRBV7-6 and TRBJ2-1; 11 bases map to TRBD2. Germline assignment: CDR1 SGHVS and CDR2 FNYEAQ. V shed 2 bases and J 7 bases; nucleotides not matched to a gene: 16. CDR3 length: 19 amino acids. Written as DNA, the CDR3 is TGTGCCAGCAGCTTACCTTTAGCGGGGGGGCCATTCTCATTAAATGAGCAGTTCTTC. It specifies CASSLPLAGGPFSLNEQFF.

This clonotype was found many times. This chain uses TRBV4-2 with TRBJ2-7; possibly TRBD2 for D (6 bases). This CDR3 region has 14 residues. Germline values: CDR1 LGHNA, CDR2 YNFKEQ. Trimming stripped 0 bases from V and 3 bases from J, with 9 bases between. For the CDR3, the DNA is TGTGCCAGCAGCCAAGAAAGGACTAACTACGAGCAGTACTTC. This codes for CASSQERTNYEQYF.

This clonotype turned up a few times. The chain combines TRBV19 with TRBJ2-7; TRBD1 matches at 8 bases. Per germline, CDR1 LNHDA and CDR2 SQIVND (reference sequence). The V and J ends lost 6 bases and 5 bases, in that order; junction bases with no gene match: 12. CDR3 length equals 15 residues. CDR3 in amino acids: CASSPSARGLDEQYF. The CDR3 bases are TGTGCCAGTAGCCCGTCGGCCAGGGGGCTCGACGAGCAGTACTTC.

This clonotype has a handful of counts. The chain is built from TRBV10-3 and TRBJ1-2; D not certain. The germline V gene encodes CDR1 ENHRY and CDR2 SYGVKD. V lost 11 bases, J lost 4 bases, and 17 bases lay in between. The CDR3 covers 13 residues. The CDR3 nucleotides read TGTGCCGTAAAAGGCCCATATATCTATGGCTACACCTTC. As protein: CAVKGPYIYGYTF.

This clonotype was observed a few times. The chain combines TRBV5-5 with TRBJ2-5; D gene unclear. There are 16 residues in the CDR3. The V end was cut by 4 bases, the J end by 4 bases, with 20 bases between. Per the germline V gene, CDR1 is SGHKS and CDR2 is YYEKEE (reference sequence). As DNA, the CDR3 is TGTGCCAGCAGCCCTGGTGTTGGGCCTTCGGGAGAGACCCAGTACTTC. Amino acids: CASSPGVGPSGETQYF.